Presented here are 14 T cell receptor beta chains from one specimen sequenced in a study of tumor-infiltrating lymphocytes in glioblastoma multiforme. TCRB libraries came from RNA via three nested multiplex PCR rounds. TCRdb reprocessed the multiplex PCR reads with MiXCR, giving one entry per CDR3 protein. Of 30,000 or so distinct CDR3 sequences listed, under 70% are singletons. The sequencing sample was made of brain tumor tissue. These receptors originate from a male donor with glioblastoma.

With regard to this clonotype: Sequence at one end of the junction differs from germline and may be a read error. The rearrangement uses TRBV29-1 and TRBJ1-6; 9 bases are a match to TRBD1. This CDR3 contains 13 residues. CDR1 is SQVTM, CDR2 ANQGSEA, per germline. CDR3 amino acids: CSLARDRESPLHF. For the CDR3, the DNA is TGCAGCCTTGCCAGGGACAGGGAATCACCCCTCCATTTT.

Note on this clonotype: Possible read error: a much larger clone is one base away. V usage is TRBV2 and J usage is TRBJ2-2; D is ambiguous. Germline V gene data show CDR1 as SNHLY and CDR2 as FYNNEI. The V end was cut by 2 bases, the J end by 5 bases, with 12 bases between. There are 15 residues in the CDR3. CDR3 amino acids: CASSESGEKTGELFF. The CDR3 bases are TGTGCCAGCAGTGAATCAGGAGAGAAAACCGGGGAGCTGTTTTTT.

This chain joins TRBV11-3 and TRBJ2-2, with a tentative D call TRBD2 (6 bases). Per the germline V gene, CDR1 is SGHNT and CDR2 is YENEEA. CDR3 length: 16 amino acids. Trimming stripped 4 bases from V and 3 bases from J, with 15 bases between. CDR3 bases: TGTGCCAGCAGCTCAGCTTCTGGGGGGTACACCGGGGAGCTGTTTTTT. This gives the protein CASSSASGGYTGELFF.

This sequence joins TRBV12-3 or TRBV12-4 and TRBJ2-7; D is undetermined. With 3 bases removed from V and 2 bases from J, the gap between germline ends came to 11 bases. This CDR3 region has 14 residues. CDR3 loop: CASSFPPQTYEQYF. CDR3 nucleotides: TGTGCCAGCAGTTTTCCCCCACAAACCTACGAGCAGTACTTC.

With regard to this clonotype: A junction end diverges from the germline sequence, so it may reflect a read error. The rearrangement uses TRBV10-3 and TRBJ2-1; the match to TRBD2 covers 14 bases. The CDR3 length is 21 residues. Germline values: CDR1 ENHRY, CDR2 SYGVKD. CDR3 nucleotide sequence: TGTGCCATCAGGGATCAGACTAGCGGGAGGGCCGGGGCAAACTCCTACAATGAGCAGTCCTTC. Its translation: CAIRDQTSGRAGANSYNEQSF.

J is TRBJ2-7 and V is TRBV13, with D possibly being TRBD2 (6 bases). Between the trimmed V and J ends, which lost 8 bases and 5 bases, there was a span of 19 bases. This CDR3 has 14 amino acids. The germline CDR1 and CDR2 sequences are PRHDT and FYEKMQ (reference sequence). The CDR3 bases are TGTGCCAGCGGCATTTGGGACTCCCCTAACGAGCAGTACTTC. Its protein is CASGIWDSPNEQYF.

Many counts were recorded for this clonotype. The chain recombines TRBV7-9 with TRBJ2-1, with 10 bases identical to TRBD2. V shed 5 bases and J 7 bases; nucleotides not matched to a gene: 11. Germline V gene data show CDR1 as SEHNR and CDR2 as FQNEAQ (reference sequence). The CDR3 totals 16 residues. The chain's CDR3 is CASSPSSGSAKNEQFF. CDR3 DNA sequence: TGTGCCAGCAGCCCGTCTAGCGGGAGCGCAAAGAATGAGCAGTTCTTC.

The J gene is TRBJ1-2, the V gene TRBV11-1; D is possibly TRBD1 (5 bases). The length of the CDR3 is 15 residues. In germline, CDR1 is SGHAT, CDR2 FQDESV (reference sequence). Between the trimmed V and J ends, which lost 5 bases and 0 bases, there was a span of 13 bases. This CDR3 reads CASSVQPTANYGYTF. Here the CDR3 DNA reads TGTGCCAGCAGCGTACAACCGACAGCTAACTATGGCTACACCTTC. The full variable domain, its missing parts supplied by reference TRBV11-1 and TRBJ1-2, is EAEVAQSPRYKITEKSQAVAFWCDPISGHATLYWYRQILGQGPELLVQFQDESVVDDSQLPKDRFSAERLKGVDSTLKIQPAELGDSAMYLCASSVQPTANYGYTFGSGTRLTVV.

This clonotype was observed a handful of times. At one end, the junction sequence differs from germline, possibly due to a read error. V and J are TRBV7-3 and TRBJ2-1, with D perhaps matching TRBD1 (6 bases). This CDR3 has 13 residues. Germline-derived CDR1 and CDR2 are SGHTA and FQGTGA. The DNA for the CDR3 is TGTGCCAGCAGCTTAGAGGACAGCTCTGAGCGGTTCTTC. This encodes CASSLEDSSERFF.

In regard to this clonotype: The junction departs from germline at one end; a sequencing error may be responsible. The gene calls are TRBV20-1 and TRBJ2-7; D is possibly TRBD1 (6 bases). The CDR3 runs to 14 residues. The V gene's germline CDR1 is DFQATT and CDR2 SNEGSKA (reference sequence). CDR3 DNA sequence: TGCAGTGCTGGGAAGGACAGCGGACACTACGCGCAGTACTTC. It yields the protein CSAGKDSGHYAQYF.

This clonotype has just a few counts. A much larger clone sits a single nucleotide away, making a read error possible. The chain combines TRBV28 with TRBJ2-7, with 7 bases aligning to TRBD1. This CDR3 region has 14 residues. Germline V gene sequence: CDR1 MDHEN, CDR2 SYDVKM. Trimming at V came to 3 bases and at J to 7 bases, leaving 9 bases not matched to a gene. The CDR3 nucleotides are TGTGCCAGCAGTTTCGTACAGGGGAATGAGGAGCAGTACTTC. It encodes CASSFVQGNEEQYF.

With respect to this clonotype: A much larger clone sits a single nucleotide away, making a read error possible. The chain carries TRBV28 and TRBJ2-7, with 10 nucleotides matching TRBD2. Germline CDR1 reads MDHEN; CDR2 reads SYDVKM. The ends lost 7 bases at V and 2 bases at J; junction bases unmatched: 5. This CDR3 comprises 14 residues. The CDR3 sequence: CASNPGTSAYEQYF. DNA of the CDR3: TGTGCCAGCAACCCCGGGACTAGCGCCTACGAGCAGTACTTC. The complete variable domain, with remaining parts taken from reference TRBV28 and TRBJ2-7, reads DVKVTQSSRYLVKRTGEKVFLECVQDMDHENMFWYRQDPGLGLRLIYFSYDVKMKEKGDIPEGYSVSREKKERFSLILESASTNQTSMYLCASNPGTSAYEQYFGPGTRLTVT.

Turning to this clonotype: The junction departs from germline at one end; a sequencing error may be responsible. CDR3 nucleotides: TGCAGTGCAGGGAAGGACAGCGGAAGCTACGAGCAGCACTTC. It codes for CSAGKDSGSYEQHF. This sequence joins TRBV20-1 and TRBJ2-7, with TRBD1 as a possible D gene (6 bases). This CDR3 is built from 14 residues. Germline V gene lookup returns CDR1 DFQATT and CDR2 SNEGSKA (reference sequence).

This clonotype is deemed medium-sized. V usage is TRBV6-1 and J usage is TRBJ2-3; D might be TRBD1 or TRBD2, each matching 5 bases. CDR1 and CDR2 from the germline V gene are MNHNS and SASEGT. CDR3 length equals 15 residues. V lost 6 bases, J lost 0 bases, and 13 bases lay in between. The CDR3 nucleotides read TGTGCCAGCAGAGCCGGGACGGACAGCACAGATACGCAGTATTTT. Its protein product is CASRAGTDSTDTQYF.